This T cell receptor beta chain stems from a study of T cells in Graves' hyperthyroidism and ophthalmopathy. Overall study: The initial diagnosis was the point when peripheral blood was collected, ahead of any treatment.

The ends lost 1 base at V and 4 bases at J; junction bases unmatched: 7. CDR1 SGHAT and CDR2 FQNNGV come from the germline V gene. This CDR3 contains 18 residues. Stable Graves' hyperthyroidism meant no ophthalmopathy progression within 18 months. Participants, patients aged 18 to 65, had newly diagnosed hyperthyroidism with a duration under 2 months. The source material, RNA transcripts, was used to amplify TCR beta CDR3 regions. HTBI primers were used for first-round RT-PCR of the TCR CDR3. Using its own MiXCR run on the multiplex PCR reads, TCRdb lists one record per CDR3 protein. There are hundreds of thousands of distinct CDR3 sequences in the sample; approximately 15% occur only once, and 9.5% to 13% lies in the top ten.

V gene TRBV11-2 combines with J gene TRBJ2-1; TRBD2 matches at 13 bases. This TCR was recovered from a woman under 30 with Graves' hyperthyroidism. Sequencing was done on a sample of blood. As DNA, the CDR3 is TGTGCCAGCAGCTTAGGGTGGACTAGCGGGAGCCTTTACAATGAGCAGTTCTTC. Translation: CASSLGWTSGSLYNEQFF.